The following is a TCR beta chain sequence with its context. How the authors handled the data: Estimates of nucleated cell counts were drawn from the amplification of reference gene primers. Libraries were prepared by immunoSEQ multiplex PCR; TCRdb keeps only in-frame clonotypes and omits some of them. That table furnishes V, J and clone size, whereas the DNA furnished D and trimming. The data hold 390,000 or so clones, with almost 90% observed a single time. The data stem from a study of blood T cell repertoires in COVID-19. Study at large: Spain, Italy and the United States supplied samples that represented acute and convalescent COVID-19. Sample material is recorded as cDNA or gDNA derived from T cells, B-cell-depleted T cells, or PBMCs.

The V end was cut by 3 bases, the J end by 7 bases, with 9 bases between. Per the germline V gene, CDR1 is MDHEN and CDR2 is SYDVKM. This CDR3 spans 12 amino acids. This receptor was obtained from a man between 18 and 35 years old with active or convalescent COVID-19. The chain recombines TRBV28 with TRBJ1-1; D perhaps matches TRBD1 (5 bases). Sequences were obtained from peripheral blood. Written as DNA, the CDR3 is TGTGCCAGCAGTTTCAGGGTAGGTGAAGCTTTCTTT. Protein: CASSFRVGEAFF.